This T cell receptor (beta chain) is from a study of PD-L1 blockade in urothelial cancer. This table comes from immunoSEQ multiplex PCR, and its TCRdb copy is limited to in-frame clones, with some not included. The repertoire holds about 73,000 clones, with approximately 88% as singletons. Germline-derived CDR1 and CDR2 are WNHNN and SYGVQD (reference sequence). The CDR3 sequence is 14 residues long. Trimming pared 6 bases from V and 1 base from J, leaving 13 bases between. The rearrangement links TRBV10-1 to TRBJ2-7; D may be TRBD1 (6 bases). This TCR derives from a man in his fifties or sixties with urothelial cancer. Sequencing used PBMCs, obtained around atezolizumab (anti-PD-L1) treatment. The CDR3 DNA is TGCGCCAGCAGGGCCAGGGGCAGGTCCTACGAGCAGTACTTC. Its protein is CASRARGRSYEQYF.